This entry lists 24 T cell receptor beta chains sequenced from one sample in a study of regulatory T cells in long-lasting Graves disease. Documented time point: newly diagnosed GD, antithyroid drugs for less than 3 months. PBMC RNA served as the TCR library source. Sequencing libraries for TCR beta were prepared with iRepertoire HTBI primers and Arm-PCR of CDR3 regions. TCRdb analysed the multiplex PCR reads with MiXCR anew, one entry per CDR3 protein. The sample has approximately 490,000 distinct CDR3 sequences, roughly 17% seen once; the top ten hold less than 15%. These same records also appear under a second study, on T cells in Graves' hyperthyroidism and ophthalmopathy.

Sequencing was performed on peripheral blood mononuclear cells (PBMCs), taken at new diagnosis, from a patient treated with antithyroid drugs. These receptors were obtained from a man in his forties with Graves disease.

In this sample, this clonotype turned up a few times. The chain couples TRBV5-1 to TRBJ2-2; 7 bases match TRBD1. CDR1 and CDR2 from the germline V gene are SGHRS and YFSETQ. With 2 bases clipped from V and 7 bases from J, the junction kept 5 bases outside the gene matches. The CDR3 has 14 residues. CDR3 sequence (DNA): TGCGCCAGCAGCTTCGAGGGGGCAGGCGGGGAGCTGTTTTTT. Protein product: CASSFEGAGGELFF.

This clonotype appeared many times. The chain recombines TRBV30 with TRBJ1-2; perhaps TRBD1 as D (5 bases). CDR3 length: 16 amino acids. V gave up 3 bases and J gave up 3 bases, with 20 bases separating them. Germline assignment: CDR1 GTSNPN and CDR2 SVGIG (reference sequence). The CDR3 DNA reads TGTGCCTGGAGCAGTTGGGGGAGGGAATCGTACTATGGCTACACCTTC. Amino acids: CAWSSWGRESYYGYTF. The entire variable domain, with the rest obtained from reference TRBV30 and TRBJ1-2, is as follows: SQTIHQWPATLVQPVGSPLSLECTVEGTSNPNLYWYRQAAGRGLQLLFYSVGIGQISSEVPQNLSASRPQDRQFILSSKKLLLSDSGFYLCAWSSWGRESYYGYTFGSGTRLTVV.

Turning to this clonotype: Given a much more abundant clone one base away, this may be a read error. The chain has TRBV5-1 and TRBJ2-1, with 8 nucleotides matching TRBD1. CDR3 length: 15 residues. CDR1 SGHRS and CDR2 YFSETQ come from the germline V gene. The CDR3 nucleotides are TGCGCCAGCAGCACACAGGGGGAGGTCCATAATGGGCAGTTCTTC. This sequence encodes CASSTQGEVHNGQFF.

This clonotype came up a few times. A read error is possible here, since a much larger clone lies one base away. This chain joins TRBV6-2 or TRBV6-3 and TRBJ2-7; maybe TRBD2 (5 bases). Germline CDR1 and CDR2: MNHEY and SVGEGT. The CDR3 is 14 residues long. V was shortened by 0 bases and J by 1 base, with 7 bases between the two germline ends. The CDR3 loop reads CASSYSSGSYEQYF. The DNA of the CDR3 is TGTGCCAGCAGTTACTCGTCGGGGTCCTACGAGCAGTACTTC.

This clonotype has only a few counts. This chain links TRBV4-2 with TRBJ2-2, with 10 positions matching TRBD2. The CDR3 loop spans 18 amino acids. V lost 0 bases to trimming and J lost 5 bases; unmatched junction nucleotides: 9. Germline V gene lookup returns CDR1 LGHNA and CDR2 YNFKEQ. The CDR3 reads CASSQETLAGAGTGELFF. Written as DNA, the CDR3 is TGTGCCAGCAGCCAAGAAACCCTAGCGGGAGCAGGTACCGGGGAGCTGTTTTTT.

There are many counts of this clonotype. The chain has TRBV7-3 and TRBJ2-3, with D uncertain. Trimming cost V 5 bases and J 1 base, with 10 bases left between them. The CDR3 loop spans 14 amino acids. The germline V gene encodes CDR1 SGHTA and CDR2 FQGTGA. CDR3 amino acids: CASSPDGGTDTQYF. As DNA, the CDR3 is TGTGCCAGCAGCCCCGACGGAGGCACAGATACGCAGTATTTT.

This clonotype has at least ten counts. The chain joins TRBV5-1 to TRBJ1-4, with D perhaps matching TRBD1 (5 bases). Deletions cut 3 bases from V and 0 bases from J, with 12 bases between. CDR1 and CDR2 (germline): SGHRS, YFSETQ. The CDR3 contains 16 residues. The CDR3 sequence: CASSWSGDATNEKLFF. The CDR3 DNA is TGCGCCAGCAGCTGGAGCGGGGACGCAACTAATGAAAAACTGTTTTTT. The full variable domain, with the rest looked up from reference TRBV5-1 and TRBJ1-4, is KAGVTQTPRYLIKTRGQQVTLSCSPISGHRSVSWYQQTPGQGLQFLFEYFSETQRNKGNFPGRFSGRQFSNSRSEMNVSTLELGDSALYLCASSWSGDATNEKLFFGSGTQLSVL.

In its sample, this clonotype was seen a few times. The genes are TRBV9 and TRBJ2-7; D perhaps matches TRBD2 (5 bases). This CDR3 comprises 15 residues. The germline V and J ends were trimmed by 0 bases and 1 base, with 11 bases remaining between them. The germline gives CDR1 SGDLS, CDR2 YYNGEE. In nucleotides, the CDR3 is TGTGCCAGCAGCGTAGGGGGAGCTGGATCCTACGAGCAGTACTTC. Residues: CASSVGGAGSYEQYF.

This clonotype was counted a single time. This may be a read error, as it is one base from a much larger clone. The J gene is TRBJ2-4, the V gene TRBV20-1, with 10 positions matching TRBD2. Unmatched junction bases numbered 6, after V lost 7 bases and J lost 9 bases. CDR3 length: 12 residues. Germline-derived CDR1 and CDR2 are DFQATT and SNEGSKA (reference sequence). DNA for the CDR3: TGCAGTGAAGCGGGAGGGCCGGGCATTCAGTACTTC. It specifies CSEAGGPGIQYF.

This clonotype was counted a few times. The V gene is TRBV20-1, the J gene TRBJ1-5; D is undetermined. The V gene's germline CDR1 is DFQATT and CDR2 SNEGSKA (reference sequence). This CDR3 region has 15 residues. V was pared by 3 bases and J by 9 bases, with 21 bases between. In DNA form, the CDR3 reads TGCAGTGCTAGGGACGACGGGCCTGCGACAACGCCCCAGCATTTT. It codes for CSARDDGPATTPQHF.

This clonotype has at least ten counts. The chain combines TRBV14 with TRBJ2-3; TRBD1 matches at 7 bases. With 8 bases clipped from V and 1 base from J, the junction kept 3 bases outside the gene matches. CDR1 and CDR2 from the germline V gene are SGHDN and FVKESK. CDR3 length equals 13 residues. CDR3 coding DNA: TGTGCCAGCGGAGGACAGGGCACAGATACGCAGTATTTT. Its protein product is CASGGQGTDTQYF.

This clonotype was seen a handful of times. V usage is TRBV28 and J usage is TRBJ2-2, with 8 nucleotides matching TRBD1. CDR1 and CDR2 from the germline V gene are MDHEN and SYDVKM. With V trimmed by 6 bases and J by 4 bases, 7 bases remained unmatched. This CDR3 contains 15 residues. The CDR3 here is CASRFSGGLTGELFF. For the CDR3, the DNA is TGTGCCAGCAGATTTTCAGGGGGCCTCACCGGGGAGCTGTTTTTT. Looking up the rest from reference TRBV28 and TRBJ2-2 gives the full variable domain: DVKVTQSSRYLVKRTGEKVFLECVQDMDHENMFWYRQDPGLGLRLIYFSYDVKMKEKGDIPEGYSVSREKKERFSLILESASTNQTSMYLCASRFSGGLTGELFFGEGSRLTVL.

The genes are TRBV29-1 and TRBJ2-7; 8 bases are a match to TRBD1. Trimming removed 6 bases from V and 2 bases from J; junction bases left unmatched: 9. Germline loops: CDR1 SQVTM, CDR2 ANQGSEA. The CDR3 covers 14 residues. CDR3 coding DNA: TGCAGCGTCTCCCCCGGGACAGGCGCCTACGAGCAGTACTTC. It codes for CSVSPGTGAYEQYF.

This clonotype has only a few counts. The J gene is TRBJ2-3, the V gene TRBV18; D unclear. The germline V and J ends were trimmed by 0 bases and 0 bases, with 7 bases remaining between them. CDR3 length equals 15 residues. Looked up from germline, CDR1 is KGHSH and CDR2 is LQKENI. The CDR3 nucleotides read TGTGCCAGCTCACCACCGACTGCTAGCACAGATACGCAGTATTTT. Translation: CASSPPTASTDTQYF.

This clonotype was picked up a small number of times. The chain combines TRBV10-2 with TRBJ2-7; 10 positions match TRBD2. CDR1 is WSHSY, CDR2 SAAADI, per germline. There are 16 residues in the CDR3. V gave up 3 bases and J gave up 2 bases; unmatched junction bases: 7. The chain's CDR3 is CASSDLAGVQPYEQYF. The DNA for the CDR3 is TGCGCCAGCAGTGATCTAGCGGGAGTTCAACCCTACGAGCAGTACTTC.

This clonotype was counted many times. The chain recombines TRBV11-2 with TRBJ2-7; 8 nucleotides align to TRBD1. J was trimmed by 1 base and V by 5 bases; bases with no gene match: 4. CDR3 length: 14 amino acids. Germline V CDR1 and CDR2: SGHAT, FQNNGV. The CDR3 reads CASSPRDRSYEQYF. In DNA, the CDR3 is TGTGCCAGCAGCCCCCGGGACAGGTCCTACGAGCAGTACTTC.

This clonotype has at least ten counts. The chain combines TRBV30 with TRBJ1-1; D call uncertain. The CDR3 is made up of 14 amino acids. Germline CDR1 and CDR2: GTSNPN and SVGIG (reference sequence). Deletions cut 3 bases from V and 0 bases from J, with 11 bases between. This chain's CDR3 is CAWSSGGMNTEAFF. Written as DNA, the CDR3 is TGTGCCTGGAGCTCAGGAGGGATGAACACTGAAGCTTTCTTT.

This clonotype was seen at least ten times. J is TRBJ2-1 and V is TRBV5-1; 11 nucleotides line up with TRBD2. With 7 bases clipped from V and 10 bases from J, the junction kept 13 bases outside the gene matches. The CDR3 consists of 15 residues. Looked up from germline, CDR1 is SGHRS and CDR2 is YFSETQ. For the CDR3, the DNA is TGCGCCAGCGCCGATCTAGCGGGAGGCCGCAAAGAGCAGTTCTTC. Residues: CASADLAGGRKEQFF.

This clonotype has ten or more counts. The CDR3 is CASSYSDGFGSPLHF. The CDR3 region has the DNA TGTGCCAGCAGTTACTCCGACGGGTTTGGTTCACCCCTCCACTTT. The gene calls are TRBV6-2 or TRBV6-3 and TRBJ1-6; D gene uncertain. The CDR3 is 15 residues long. CDR1 is MNHEY, CDR2 SVGEGT, per germline. The V and J ends lost 0 bases and 9 bases respectively, with 12 bases between them.

This clonotype was seen repeatedly, ten times or more. The chain combines TRBV30 with TRBJ2-1; the D gene is possibly TRBD2 (5 bases). The CDR3 covers 12 residues. V lost 3 bases and J 7 bases, leaving 10 bases between the germline ends. From germline, CDR1 is GTSNPN and CDR2 SVGIG (reference sequence). The CDR3 region is CAWRRIANEQFF. For the CDR3, the DNA is TGTGCCTGGAGAAGGATAGCGAATGAGCAGTTCTTC. The variable domain in full, with the rest retrieved from reference TRBV30 and TRBJ2-1, is SQTIHQWPATLVQPVGSPLSLECTVEGTSNPNLYWYRQAAGRGLQLLFYSVGIGQISSEVPQNLSASRPQDRQFILSSKKLLLSDSGFYLCAWRRIANEQFFGPGTRLTVL.

This clonotype was detected ten times or more. The chain recombines TRBV30 with TRBJ2-3; no reliable D call. The ends were cut back, 5 bases at V and 0 bases at J, with 3 bases in the middle. The CDR3 covers 11 residues. The germline CDR1 and CDR2 sequences are GTSNPN and SVGIG (reference sequence). CDR3 nucleotide sequence: TGTGCCTGGGAGAGCACAGATACGCAGTATTTT. Its protein is CAWESTDTQYF. Looking up the rest from reference TRBV30 and TRBJ2-3 gives the full variable domain: SQTIHQWPATLVQPVGSPLSLECTVEGTSNPNLYWYRQAAGRGLQLLFYSVGIGQISSEVPQNLSASRPQDRQFILSSKKLLLSDSGFYLCAWESTDTQYFGPGTRLTVL.

This clonotype has at least ten counts. CDR3 residues: CASSLRQNSNQPQHF. Written as DNA, the CDR3 is TGTGCCAGCAGCTTACGACAGAATAGCAATCAGCCCCAGCATTTT. This chain uses TRBV7-2 with TRBJ1-5; the D gene is possibly TRBD1 (5 bases). V was trimmed by 2 bases and J by 0 bases, leaving 8 bases between them. The CDR3 consists of 15 residues. CDR1 and CDR2 (germline): SGHTA, FQGNSA.

As to this clonotype: The junction departs from germline at one end; a sequencing error may be responsible. V is TRBV4-1 and J is TRBJ2-2, with TRBD2 matching 13 bases. Germline CDR1 reads MGHRA; CDR2 reads YSYEKL. The CDR3 runs to 18 residues. The CDR3 loop reads CASSQNWGTSGKAGELFF. CDR3 nucleotides: TGTGCCAGCAGCCAAAATTGGGGGACTAGCGGGAAAGCCGGGGAGCTGTTTTTT.

This clonotype was seen many times. This chain uses TRBV20-1 with TRBJ2-1; TRBD2 matches 13 bases. Germline V lookup: CDR1 DFQATT, CDR2 SNEGSKA (reference sequence). Trimming cost V 3 bases and J 8 bases; bases outside gene matches: 10. The CDR3 runs to 16 residues. For the CDR3, the DNA is TGCAGTGCTAGGGGACTAGCGGGACCCTCCGGGGATGAGCAGTTCTTC. Residues: CSARGLAGPSGDEQFF.